Listed here are 7 T cell receptor beta chains from one sample, sequenced in a study of OX40 agonist ivuxolimab in advanced cancers. Method: immunoSEQ multiplex PCR; TCRdb's copy keeps in-frame clones and lacks some. The profile shows approximately 80,000 clones, around 91% of them singletons. The sample here was CD4+ or CD8+ T cells sorted from blood, taken in a trial of the OX40 agonist ivuxolimab. The source of these receptors is an adult with an advanced solid tumor such as melanoma, head and neck, liver or kidney cancer.

The chain carries TRBV7-9 and TRBJ2-1; D uncertain. The CDR3 consists of 13 residues. Trimming left V 2 bases short and J 7 bases short, with 9 bases between. The germline CDR1 and CDR2 sequences are SEHNR and FQNEAQ (reference sequence). CDR3 in amino acids: CASSLSGVNEQFF. The CDR3 bases are TGTGCCAGCAGCTTATCTGGGGTAAATGAGCAGTTCTTC. The full variable domain, rest sourced from reference TRBV7-9 and TRBJ2-1, is DTGVSQNPRHKITKRGQNVTFRCDPISEHNRLYWYRQTLGQGPEFLTYFQNEAQLEKSRLLSDRFSAERPKGSFSTLEIQRTEQGDSAMYLCASSLSGVNEQFFGPGTRLTVL.

The CDR3 sequence: CASTAYQRGGGRETQYF. The DNA of the CDR3 is TGCGCCAGCACCGCTTATCAGCGGGGGGGCGGAAGGGAGACCCAGTACTTC. The chain has TRBV5-1 and TRBJ2-5; 10 nucleotides line up with TRBD2. CDR1 is SGHRS and CDR2 is YFSETQ in the germline V gene. Losses at the gene ends were 6 bases for V and 5 bases for J; bases not matched to a gene: 16. This CDR3 is built from 17 residues.

This clone was seen a few times. The gene calls are TRBV28 and TRBJ1-2; tentatively, D is TRBD1 (6 bases). CDR1 MDHEN and CDR2 SYDVKM come from the germline V gene. The germline V and J ends were trimmed by 2 bases and 7 bases, with 17 bases remaining between them. The CDR3 has 15 amino acids. The CDR3 reads CASSLNGAGEPGYTF. In DNA, the CDR3 is TGTGCCAGCAGTTTAAATGGGGCAGGGGAACCTGGCTACACCTTC.

The CDR3 DNA is TGTGCCAGCTCACCGCAGGGTTCCCACGAGCAGTACGTC. Residues: CASSPQGSHEQYV. The chain links TRBV18 to TRBJ2-7, with TRBD1 as a possible D gene (5 bases). The V gene lost 3 bases and the J gene lost 5 bases, with 11 bases spanning the gap. This CDR3 is 13 amino acids long. Germline V gene lookup returns CDR1 KGHSH and CDR2 LQKENI.

This clone was picked up a small number of times. The V gene is TRBV5-1, the J gene TRBJ2-2; D ambiguous. The ends were cut back, 0 bases at V and 0 bases at J, with 6 bases in the middle. This CDR3 region has 15 residues. Germline V lookup: CDR1 SGHRS, CDR2 YFSETQ. The CDR3 sequence is CASSLDGSNTGELFF. The CDR3, as DNA: TGCGCCAGCAGCTTGGACGGATCGAACACCGGGGAGCTGTTTTTT.

The chain employs TRBV5-1 and TRBJ1-1; 7 nucleotides line up with TRBD1. Germline V gene lookup returns CDR1 SGHRS and CDR2 YFSETQ. This CDR3 has 15 residues. V shed 4 bases, J shed 4 bases, and the junction held 10 bases outside the gene matches. CDR3 nucleotide sequence: TGCGCCAGCAGCCCCCGGGACAGTAGGGGCACTGAAGCTTTCTTT. Protein product: CASSPRDSRGTEAFF.

This chain uses TRBV4-1 with TRBJ2-3, with 11 positions matching TRBD2. V shed 5 bases and J 0 bases; nucleotides not matched to a gene: 10. Per germline, CDR1 MGHRA and CDR2 YSYEKL. This CDR3 is 18 amino acids long. This CDR3 is CASSLTGTSGISTDTQYF. CDR3 nucleotide sequence: TGCGCCAGCAGCTTGACCGGGACTAGCGGAATTAGCACAGATACGCAGTATTTT.